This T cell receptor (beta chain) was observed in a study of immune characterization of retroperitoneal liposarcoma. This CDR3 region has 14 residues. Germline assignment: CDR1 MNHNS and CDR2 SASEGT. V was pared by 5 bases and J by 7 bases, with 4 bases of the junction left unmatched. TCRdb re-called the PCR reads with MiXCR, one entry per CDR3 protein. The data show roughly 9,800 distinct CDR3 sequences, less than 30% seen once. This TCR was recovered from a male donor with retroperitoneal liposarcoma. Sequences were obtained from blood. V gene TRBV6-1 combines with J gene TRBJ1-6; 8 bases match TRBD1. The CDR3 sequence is CASSLRQGNSPLHF. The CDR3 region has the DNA TGTGCCAGCAGTTTGCGACAGGGGAATTCACCCCTCCACTTT.